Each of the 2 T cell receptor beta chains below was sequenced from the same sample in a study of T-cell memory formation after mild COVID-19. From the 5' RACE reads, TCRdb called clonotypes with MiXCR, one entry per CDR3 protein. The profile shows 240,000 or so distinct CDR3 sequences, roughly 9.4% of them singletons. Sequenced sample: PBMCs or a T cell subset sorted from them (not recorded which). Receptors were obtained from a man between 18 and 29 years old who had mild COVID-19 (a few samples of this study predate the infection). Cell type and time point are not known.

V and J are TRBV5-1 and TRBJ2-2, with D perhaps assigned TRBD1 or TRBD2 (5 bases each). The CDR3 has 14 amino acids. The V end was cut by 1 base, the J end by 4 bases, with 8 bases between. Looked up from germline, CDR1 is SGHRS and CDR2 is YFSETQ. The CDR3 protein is CASSLRDPTGELFF. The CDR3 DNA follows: TGCGCCAGCAGCTTGAGGGACCCCACCGGGGAGCTGTTTTTT.

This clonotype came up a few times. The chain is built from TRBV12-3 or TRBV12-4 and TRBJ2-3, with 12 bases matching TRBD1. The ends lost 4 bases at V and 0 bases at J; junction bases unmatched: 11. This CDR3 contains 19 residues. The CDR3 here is CASSSGTGGGQSSTDTQYF. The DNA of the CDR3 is TGTGCCAGCAGTTCCGGGACAGGGGGCGGACAATCTAGCACAGATACGCAGTATTTT.